The present T cell receptor beta chain was sequenced within a study of blood T cell repertoires in COVID-19. As for the study in general: Samples representing acute and convalescent COVID-19 were sourced from the United States, Italy and Spain. In each case, the material was cDNA or gDNA derived from T cells, B-cell-depleted T cells, or PBMCs.

As handled by the study authors: Researchers report that nucleated cell counts were estimated from reference gene primer amplification. Clones were read by immunoSEQ multiplex PCR, and TCRdb kept only the in-frame ones, dropping some. V, J and clone size reflect that table, while D and trimming were determined from the DNA. The data hold approximately 200,000 clones, with around nine tenths observed a single time. The V and J ends lost 5 bases and 6 bases respectively, with 17 bases between them. The CDR3 consists of 14 residues. The V gene's germline CDR1 is SGHTS and CDR2 YDEGEE. This chain connects TRBV5-8 to TRBJ1-1, with D maybe TRBD1 (5 bases). What was sequenced was peripheral blood. The receptor comes from a man in his fifties or sixties who had recovered from COVID-19. This CDR3 is CASRNRQLIAEAFF. The CDR3 region has the DNA TGTGCCAGCAGGAACAGACAGCTTATAGCTGAAGCTTTCTTT.